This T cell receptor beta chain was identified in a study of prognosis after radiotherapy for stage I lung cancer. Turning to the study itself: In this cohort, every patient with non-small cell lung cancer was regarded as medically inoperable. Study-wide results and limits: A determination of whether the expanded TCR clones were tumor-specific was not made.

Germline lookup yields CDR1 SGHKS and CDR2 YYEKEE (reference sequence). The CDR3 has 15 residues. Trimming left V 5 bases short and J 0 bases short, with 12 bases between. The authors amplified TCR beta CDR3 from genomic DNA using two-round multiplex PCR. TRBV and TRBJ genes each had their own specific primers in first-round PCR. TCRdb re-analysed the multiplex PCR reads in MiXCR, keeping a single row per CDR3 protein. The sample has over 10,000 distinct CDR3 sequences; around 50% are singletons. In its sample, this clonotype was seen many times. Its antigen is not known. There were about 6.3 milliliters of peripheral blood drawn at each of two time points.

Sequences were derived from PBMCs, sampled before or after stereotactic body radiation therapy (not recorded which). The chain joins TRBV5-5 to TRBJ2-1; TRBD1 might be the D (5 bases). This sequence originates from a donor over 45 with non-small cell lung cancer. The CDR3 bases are TGTGCCAGCAGTCAGGGTTCGGGCTCCTACAATGAGCAGTTCTTC. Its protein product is CASSQGSGSYNEQFF.